This T cell receptor (beta chain) was captured in a study of blood T cells in healthy people across ages. Study findings and constraints: TCR beta diversity per million T cells fell roughly linearly with age. Higher diversity and more naive CD4+ cells were features of long-lived donors, compared to aged donors. Naive T cell percentage showed a strong correlation with the diversity of TCR beta.

The total RNA that was extracted per sample amounted to at least 5 micrograms. With regard to this clonotype: No antigen is known for it.

Germline CDR1 reads KGHDR; CDR2 reads SFDVKD. V lost 7 bases, J lost 0 bases, and 21 bases stayed unmatched. CDR3 size: 22 residues. A sample-barcoded 5' primer and a J-beta primer mix were used in a second PCR of roughly 7 to 12 cycles. TCRdb recomputed calls from the 5' RACE reads with MiXCR, one row per CDR3 protein. The profile shows 700,000 to 950,000 distinct CDR3 sequences, roughly 45% of them singletons. Sample: blood. This receptor was obtained from a woman aged 55-69 years in good health. The genes are TRBV24-1 and TRBJ2-1; 12 bases map to TRBD2. This CDR3 reads CATSGTSGRRQSTLSSYNEQFF. The DNA for the CDR3 is TGTGCCACCAGCGGGACTAGCGGGCGCCGACAGAGCACGTTGAGCTCCTACAATGAGCAGTTCTTC.